Following are 26 T cell receptor beta chains from one sample sequenced in a study of shared clonotypes between healthy human individuals. The protocol was immunoSEQ multiplex PCR, while the TCRdb copy is restricted to in-frame clones and leaves out a portion. The sample records roughly 570,000 clones, 95% to 98% being singletons. Naive CD8 cells lacked CD45RO, underwent positive selection for CCR7 and left out terminally differentiated effector memory CD45RA+ cells. Source material: naive CD8+ T cells sorted from blood. The receptor source for this set is a man aged 25 to 40 in good health.

As for this clone: Within the sample, other DNA sequences also encode this same CDR3. The chain links TRBV6-5 to TRBJ2-1, with D unresolved. The germline V gene has CDR1 MNHEY and CDR2 SVGAGI. The CDR3 is 12 amino acids. The V end was cut by 0 bases, the J end by 8 bases, with 5 bases between. CDR3 loop: CASSYSRDEQFF. The CDR3, as DNA: TGTGCCAGCAGTTACTCAAGAGATGAGCAGTTCTTC.

This rearrangement joins TRBV15 to TRBJ2-1; possible D gene TRBD2, 6 bases. V was cut by 5 bases and J by 2 bases, with 19 bases left in between. This CDR3 comprises 17 residues. Per the germline V gene, CDR1 is LNHNV and CDR2 is YYDKDF (reference sequence). This chain's CDR3 is CATSARVGSGAYNEQFF. DNA for the CDR3: TGTGCCACCAGCGCTAGGGTAGGTAGCGGAGCCTACAATGAGCAGTTCTTC.

V and J are TRBV7-9 and TRBJ1-1; D gene ambiguous. This CDR3 comprises 13 residues. Germline V gene data show CDR1 as SEHNR and CDR2 as FQNEAQ (reference sequence). The V end lost 5 bases, the J end lost 10 bases, and 17 bases lay between the germline ends. The CDR3 sequence: CASSPGSAAPAFF. DNA of the CDR3: TGTGCCAGCAGCCCAGGTAGCGCGGCGCCAGCTTTCTTT.

The J gene is TRBJ2-2, the V gene TRBV11-1; D not certain. Germline values: CDR1 SGHAT, CDR2 FQDESV (reference sequence). Trimming removed 4 bases from V and 3 bases from J, with 6 bases in between. The CDR3 has 13 residues. The DNA of the CDR3 is TGTGCCAGCAGCTCGGAAGACACCGGGGAGCTGTTTTTT. Translating it yields CASSSEDTGELFF.

The chain couples TRBV29-1 to TRBJ2-1; D is possibly TRBD2 (5 bases). Germline V gives CDR1 SQVTM, CDR2 ANQGSEA. V was clipped by 5 bases and J by 0 bases, with 14 bases between them. The CDR3 totals 15 residues. Here the CDR3 reads CSVSADWGSYNEQFF. The CDR3 DNA reads TGCAGCGTTTCCGCGGACTGGGGCTCCTACAATGAGCAGTTCTTC.

The chain recombines TRBV7-2 with TRBJ2-3, with TRBD2 as a possible D gene (6 bases). Germline CDR1 is SGHTA and CDR2 is FQGNSA. The CDR3 is 17 amino acids. Between the trimmed V and J ends, which lost 2 bases and 0 bases, there was a span of 15 bases. The CDR3 loop reads CASSLINSGASTDTQYF. DNA of the CDR3: TGTGCCAGCAGCTTAATCAATAGCGGCGCTAGCACAGATACGCAGTATTTT.

For this clone: Compared with germline, one end of the junction differs, possibly owing to a read error. V usage is TRBV28 and J usage is TRBJ2-5, with 11 bases fitting TRBD1. This CDR3 region has 12 residues. Germline values: CDR1 MDHEN, CDR2 SYDVKM. CDR3 bases: TGTGCCAGCAGTTTACCGGGACAGGGGGAGGACTTC. Translating it yields CASSLPGQGEDF.

The V and J genes are TRBV11-2 and TRBJ2-5, with D unclear. The V and J ends lost 3 bases and 4 bases respectively, with 6 bases between them. Germline-derived CDR1 and CDR2 are SGHAT and FQNNGV. This CDR3 region has 12 residues. CDR3 region: CASSFGVETQYF. The CDR3 bases are TGTGCCAGCAGCTTTGGGGTAGAGACCCAGTACTTC.

CDR3: CASSQEGQFYGYTF. The CDR3 bases are TGTGCCAGCAGCCAAGAGGGACAGTTCTATGGCTACACCTTC. V gene TRBV14 combines with J gene TRBJ1-2; 7 bases map to TRBD1. Germline lookup yields CDR1 SGHDN and CDR2 FVKESK. Trimming at V came to 0 bases and at J to 4 bases, leaving 2 bases not matched to a gene. The CDR3 contains 14 residues.

The chain joins TRBV9 to TRBJ2-1, with 11 bases lining up with TRBD2. Germline V gene lookup returns CDR1 SGDLS and CDR2 YYNGEE. CDR3 size: 17 residues. After removal of 4 bases from V and 7 bases from J, the junction contained 13 bases not matched to a gene. The CDR3 DNA reads TGTGCCAGCAGCCCCCGATCGACTAGCGGGATAGTTAATGAGCAGTTCTTC. Translation gives CASSPRSTSGIVNEQFF.

V is TRBV15 and J is TRBJ2-7; no clear D gene. The germline V gene has CDR1 LNHNV and CDR2 YYDKDF (reference sequence). V lost 3 bases, J lost 3 bases, and 15 bases lay in between. The CDR3 spans 15 residues. CDR3 sequence: CATSRTIETLYEQYF. Written as DNA, the CDR3 is TGTGCCACCAGCAGGACCATAGAGACGCTCTACGAGCAGTACTTC.

This sequence joins TRBV5-1 and TRBJ2-2, with 7 positions matching TRBD2. Germline V CDR1 and CDR2: SGHRS, YFSETQ. The CDR3 sequence is 15 residues long. V gave up 2 bases and J gave up 1 base; unmatched junction bases: 2. CDR3 loop: CASSLASGNTGELFF. CDR3 DNA sequence: TGCGCCAGCAGCTTAGCTAGCGGGAACACCGGGGAGCTGTTTTTT.

The chain joins TRBV30 to TRBJ2-7, with no clear D. Germline values: CDR1 GTSNPN, CDR2 SVGIG (reference sequence). V was shortened by 2 bases and J by 9 bases, with 20 bases between the two germline ends. The CDR3 totals 14 residues. The CDR3 DNA reads as TGTGCCTGGAGTAGCTCACTTTCCACGAGCGTGCAGTACTTC. This encodes CAWSSSLSTSVQYF.

This chain connects TRBV7-9 to TRBJ2-7, with D possibly TRBD2 on 5 matching bases. CDR3 length: 15 amino acids. Germline V CDR1 and CDR2: SEHNR, FQNEAQ (reference sequence). Trimming left V 3 bases short and J 2 bases short, with 14 bases between. CDR3 sequence (DNA): TGTGCCAGCAGCTTCAGCGGCCGACCTCCCTACGAGCAGTACTTC. Translation: CASSFSGRPPYEQYF.

The chain is built from TRBV4-1 and TRBJ2-5; D might be TRBD1 or TRBD2, each matching 6 bases. This CDR3 spans 14 amino acids. CDR1 is MGHRA, CDR2 YSYEKL, per germline. With 1 base removed from V and 5 bases from J, the gap between germline ends came to 11 bases. The CDR3 spells CASSQAGAGETQYF. CDR3 bases: TGCGCCAGCAGCCAAGCGGGGGCGGGGGAGACCCAGTACTTC.

This clone came up once. The V gene is TRBV5-4, the J gene TRBJ2-1; no reliable D call. The germline V and J ends were trimmed by 7 bases and 3 bases, with 11 bases remaining between them. The CDR3 contains 13 residues. The germline CDR1 and CDR2 sequences are SGHNT and YYREEE (reference sequence). CDR3 nucleotide sequence: TGTGCCAGCTCGAACGGAAACTACAATGAGCAGTTCTTC. Protein sequence: CASSNGNYNEQFF.

The chain uses TRBV6-1 and TRBJ2-5; D unresolved. The germline gives CDR1 MNHNS, CDR2 SASEGT. V dropped 11 bases and J dropped 5 bases, with 12 bases sitting between them. The CDR3 covers 11 residues. CDR3 in amino acids: CAVGYKETQYF. The DNA for the CDR3 is TGTGCCGTCGGCTATAAGGAGACCCAGTACTTC.

The V and J genes are TRBV27 and TRBJ2-3, with D tentatively TRBD2 (6 bases). The germline V gene encodes CDR1 MNHEY and CDR2 SMNVEV (reference sequence). The germline V and J ends were trimmed by 8 bases and 1 base, with 16 bases remaining between them. This CDR3 contains 15 residues. CDR3 in DNA: TGTGCCAGCTCAAGGCGGGCTAGCGGCACAGATACGCAGTATTTT. Protein sequence: CASSRRASGTDTQYF.

A single count supports this clone. This chain joins TRBV5-4 and TRBJ2-7; 9 positions match TRBD1. The V and J ends lost 4 bases and 3 bases, in that order; junction bases with no gene match: 11. The CDR3 is made up of 16 amino acids. Per the germline V gene, CDR1 is SGHNT and CDR2 is YYREEE (reference sequence). The CDR3 nucleotides are TGTGCCAGCAGCCCACCTCCGGGACAGGGCTTCTACGAGCAGTACTTC. It is translated as CASSPPPGQGFYEQYF.

This sequence joins TRBV6-1 and TRBJ1-5, with unresolved D. Germline V gene sequence: CDR1 MNHNS, CDR2 SASEGT. Deletions cut 1 base from V and 5 bases from J, with 0 bases between. The CDR3 is 11 amino acids. CDR3 bases: TGTGCCAGCAGTGAAGATCAGCCCCAGCATTTT. Its translation is CASSEDQPQHF.

The rearrangement joins TRBV6-5 to TRBJ2-7, with D maybe TRBD1 (6 bases). This CDR3 region has 15 residues. Germline CDR1 is MNHEY and CDR2 is SVGAGI. Trimming pared 4 bases from V and 3 bases from J, leaving 16 bases between. The CDR3 is CASSSVGDTGYEQYF. CDR3 DNA sequence: TGTGCCAGCAGTTCTGTGGGGGACACAGGCTACGAGCAGTACTTC.

The rearrangement joins TRBV10-1 to TRBJ1-1; D is ambiguous. Trimming shortened V by 0 bases and J by 3 bases, and 11 bases separated the two germline ends. CDR3 length: 15 amino acids. Looked up from germline, CDR1 is WNHNN and CDR2 is SYGVQD (reference sequence). CDR3 in DNA: TGCGCCAGCAGTGAGTCGATGTCGGGTCACACTGAAGCTTTCTTT. This sequence encodes CASSESMSGHTEAFF.

The chain combines TRBV4-1 with TRBJ1-5; D gene unclear. CDR1 MGHRA and CDR2 YSYEKL come from the germline V gene. The CDR3 totals 15 residues. Trimming pared 1 base from V and 2 bases from J, leaving 9 bases between. Written as DNA, the CDR3 is TGCGCCAGCAGCCAAGTCGGATCTGGCAATCAGCCCCAGCATTTT. This gives the protein CASSQVGSGNQPQHF.

The chain links TRBV5-1 to TRBJ2-7; D possibly corresponds to TRBD1 (6 bases). Germline-derived CDR1 and CDR2 are SGHRS and YFSETQ. V lost 0 bases, J lost 2 bases, and 9 bases lay in between. The CDR3 runs 14 residues. The CDR3 here is CASSLDRAAYEQYF. The DNA of the CDR3 is TGCGCCAGCAGCTTGGACAGGGCGGCCTACGAGCAGTACTTC. The entire variable domain, with the rest obtained from reference TRBV5-1 and TRBJ2-7, is as follows: KAGVTQTPRYLIKTRGQQVTLSCSPISGHRSVSWYQQTPGQGLQFLFEYFSETQRNKGNFPGRFSGRQFSNSRSEMNVSTLELGDSALYLCASSLDRAAYEQYFGPGTRLTVT.

The chain recombines TRBV4-2 with TRBJ1-4, with D tentatively TRBD1 (5 bases). This CDR3 is 14 amino acids long. Germline V gene sequence: CDR1 LGHNA, CDR2 YNFKEQ. Trimming shortened V by 4 bases and J by 10 bases, and 16 bases separated the two germline ends. The CDR3 coding sequence is TGTGCCAGCAGCCCTGGGGTTACAGGATTAAAACTGTTTTTT. Translating gives CASSPGVTGLKLFF.

The V gene is TRBV9, the J gene TRBJ2-7; 8 bases map to TRBD1. The trim removed 2 bases at V and 4 bases at J, leaving 8 bases unmatched. CDR1 and CDR2 from the germline V gene are SGDLS and YYNGEE. CDR3 length: 15 amino acids. The CDR3 loop is CASSVGQGVVYEQYF. The CDR3 nucleotides read TGTGCCAGCAGCGTTGGACAGGGAGTCGTTTACGAGCAGTACTTC. The full variable domain, rest sourced from reference TRBV9 and TRBJ2-7, is DSGVTQTPKHLITATGQRVTLRCSPRSGDLSVYWYQQSLDQGLQFLIQYYNGEERAKGNILERFSAQQFPDLHSELNLSSLELGDSALYFCASSVGQGVVYEQYFGPGTRLTVT.